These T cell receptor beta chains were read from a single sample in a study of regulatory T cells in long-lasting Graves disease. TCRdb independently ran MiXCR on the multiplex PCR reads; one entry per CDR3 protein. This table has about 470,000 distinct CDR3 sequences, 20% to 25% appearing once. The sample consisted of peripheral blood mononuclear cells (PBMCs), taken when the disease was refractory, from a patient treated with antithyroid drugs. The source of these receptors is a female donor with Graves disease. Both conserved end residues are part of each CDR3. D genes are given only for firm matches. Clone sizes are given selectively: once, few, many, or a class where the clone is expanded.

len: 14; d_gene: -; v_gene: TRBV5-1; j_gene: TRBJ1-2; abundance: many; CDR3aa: CASSLQGSDYGYTF; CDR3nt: TGCGCCAGCAGCCTACAGGGTTCGGACTATGGCTACACCTTC
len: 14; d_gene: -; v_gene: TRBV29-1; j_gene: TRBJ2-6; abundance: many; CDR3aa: CSVDDAPGANVLTF; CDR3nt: TGCAGCGTTGATGATGCTCCTGGGGCCAACGTCCTGACTTTC
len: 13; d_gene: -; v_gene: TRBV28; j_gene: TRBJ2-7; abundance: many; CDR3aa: CASSLLFTYEQYF; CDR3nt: TGTGCCAGCAGTTTATTATTCACCTACGAGCAGTACTTC
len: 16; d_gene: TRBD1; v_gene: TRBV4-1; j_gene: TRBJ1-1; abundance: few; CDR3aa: CASSQGTGTVNTEAFF; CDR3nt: TGCGCCAGCAGCCAAGGGACGGGGACAGTGAACACTGAAGCTTTCTTT
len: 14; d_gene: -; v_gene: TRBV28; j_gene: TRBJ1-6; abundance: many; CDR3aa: CASTPDDANSPLHF; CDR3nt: TGTGCCAGCACACCGGACGATGCGAATTCACCCCTCCACTTT
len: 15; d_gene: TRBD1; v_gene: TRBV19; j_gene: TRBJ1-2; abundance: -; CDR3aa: CASSSTGTGNNGYTF; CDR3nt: TGTGCCAGTAGTTCCACCGGGACAGGCAATAATGGCTACACCTTC
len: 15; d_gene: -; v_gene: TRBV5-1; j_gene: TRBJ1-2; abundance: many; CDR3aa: CASSLASPGEDGYTF; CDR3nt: TGCGCCAGCAGCTTGGCCAGCCCGGGAGAGGATGGCTACACCTTC
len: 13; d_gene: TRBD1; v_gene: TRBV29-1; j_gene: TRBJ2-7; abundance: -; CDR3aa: CSGPGQGRNEQYF; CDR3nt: TGCAGCGGTCCGGGACAGGGACGCAACGAGCAGTACTTC
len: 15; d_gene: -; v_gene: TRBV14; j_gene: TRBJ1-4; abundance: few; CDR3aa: CASSQGAGVWEKLFF; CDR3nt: TGTGCCAGCAGCCAAGGGGCAGGAGTTTGGGAAAAACTGTTTTTT
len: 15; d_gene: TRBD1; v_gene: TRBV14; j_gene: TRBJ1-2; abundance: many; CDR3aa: CASSQGTGGDYGYTF; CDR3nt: TGTGCCAGCAGCCAAGGAACAGGGGGTGACTATGGCTACACCTTC
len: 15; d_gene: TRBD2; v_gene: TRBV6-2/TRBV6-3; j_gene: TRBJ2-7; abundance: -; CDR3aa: CASSSAPGLAVEQYF; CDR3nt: TGTGCCAGCAGTTCGGCCCCGGGACTAGCGGTGGAGCAGTACTTC
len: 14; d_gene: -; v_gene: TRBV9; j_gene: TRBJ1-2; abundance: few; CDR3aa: CASSEGLIDYGYTF; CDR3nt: TGTGCCAGCAGCGAGGGTCTTATAGACTATGGCTACACCTTC
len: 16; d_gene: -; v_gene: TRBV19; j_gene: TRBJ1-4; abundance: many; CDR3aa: CATTASRQAFNEKLFF; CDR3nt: TGTGCCACCACCGCATCCAGACAGGCTTTTAATGAAAAACTGTTTTTT
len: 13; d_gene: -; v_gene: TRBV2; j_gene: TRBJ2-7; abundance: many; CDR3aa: CASSAGSSYEQYF; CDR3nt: TGTGCCAGCAGCGCGGGGAGCTCCTACGAGCAGTACTTC
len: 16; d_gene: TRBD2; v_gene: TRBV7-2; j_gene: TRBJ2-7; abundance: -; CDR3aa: CASSLRGGREIDEQYF; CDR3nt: TGTGCCAGCAGCTTACGGGGGGGGCGGGAGATCGACGAGCAGTACTTC
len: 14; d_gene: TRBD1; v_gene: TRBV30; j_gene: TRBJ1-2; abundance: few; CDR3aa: CAWRAIDRVEGYTF; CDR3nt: TGTGCCTGGAGAGCCATCGACAGGGTAGAAGGCTACACCTTC
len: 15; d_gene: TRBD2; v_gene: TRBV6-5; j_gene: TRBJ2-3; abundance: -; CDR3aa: CASSYGIAGVDTQYF; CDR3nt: TGTGCCAGCAGTTACGGGATAGCGGGAGTGGATACGCAGTATTTT
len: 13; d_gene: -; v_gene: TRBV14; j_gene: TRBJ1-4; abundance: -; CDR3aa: CASSQDGGGKLFF; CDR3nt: TGTGCCAGCAGCCAAGATGGCGGGGGAAAACTGTTTTTT
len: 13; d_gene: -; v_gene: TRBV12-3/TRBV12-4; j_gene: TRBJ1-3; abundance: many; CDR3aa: CASSLRGEDTIYF; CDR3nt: TGTGCCAGCAGTTTACGGGGAGAAGACACCATATATTTT
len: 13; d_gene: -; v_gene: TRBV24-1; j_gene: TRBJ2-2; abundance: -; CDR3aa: CATRATYTGELFF; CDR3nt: TGTGCCACCAGAGCCACCTACACCGGGGAGCTGTTTTTT
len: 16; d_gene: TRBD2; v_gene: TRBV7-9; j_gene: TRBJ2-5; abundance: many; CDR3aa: CASSSGTSGTQETQYF; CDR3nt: TGTGCCAGCAGCTCGGGGACTAGCGGGACACAAGAGACCCAGTACTTC
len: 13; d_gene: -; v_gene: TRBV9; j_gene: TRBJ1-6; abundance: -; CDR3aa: CASSPDSNSPLHF; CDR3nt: TGTGCCAGCAGCCCGGACAGTAATTCACCCCTCCACTTT
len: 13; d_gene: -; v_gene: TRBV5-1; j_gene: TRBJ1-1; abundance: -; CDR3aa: CASRHQGGVEAFF; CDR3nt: TGCGCCAGCCGACACCAGGGTGGGGTCGAAGCTTTCTTT
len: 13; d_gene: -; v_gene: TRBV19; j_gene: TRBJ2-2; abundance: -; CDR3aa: CASGRINTGELFF; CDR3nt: TGTGCCAGTGGAAGAATCAACACCGGGGAGCTGTTTTTT
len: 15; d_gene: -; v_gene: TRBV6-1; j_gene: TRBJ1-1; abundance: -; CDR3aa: CASRFEGSWNTEAFF; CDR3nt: TGTGCCAGCAGGTTCGAGGGGTCATGGAACACTGAAGCTTTCTTT
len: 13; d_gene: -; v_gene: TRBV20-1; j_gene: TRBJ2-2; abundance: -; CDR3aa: CSARGPEPGELFF; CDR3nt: TGCAGTGCTAGAGGCCCAGAACCTGGGGAGCTGTTTTTT
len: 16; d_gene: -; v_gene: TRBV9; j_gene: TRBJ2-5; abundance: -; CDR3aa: CASSDRRQGFLETQYF; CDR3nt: TGTGCCAGCAGCGACCGAAGGCAGGGGTTTTTGGAGACCCAGTACTTC
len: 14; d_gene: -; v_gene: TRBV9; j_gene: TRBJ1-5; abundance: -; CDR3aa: CASSTGPENQPQHF; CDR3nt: TGTGCCAGCAGCACCGGGCCAGAGAATCAGCCCCAGCATTTT
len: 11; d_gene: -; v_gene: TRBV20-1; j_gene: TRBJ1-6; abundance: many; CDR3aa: CSAQDNSPLHF; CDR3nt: TGCAGTGCACAGGACAATTCACCCCTCCACTTT
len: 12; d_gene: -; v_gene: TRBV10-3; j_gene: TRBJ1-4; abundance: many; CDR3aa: CAISPSNEKLFF; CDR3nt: TGTGCCATCAGCCCATCTAATGAAAAACTGTTTTTT
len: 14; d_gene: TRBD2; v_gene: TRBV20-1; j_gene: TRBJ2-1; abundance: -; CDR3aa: CSAWTSGDYNEQFF; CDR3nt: TGCAGTGCTTGGACTAGCGGGGATTACAATGAGCAGTTCTTC
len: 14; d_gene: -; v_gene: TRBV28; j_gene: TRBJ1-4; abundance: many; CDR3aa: CASSLVPGLGKLFF; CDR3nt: TGTGCCAGCAGTTTAGTCCCGGGTTTAGGGAAACTGTTTTTT
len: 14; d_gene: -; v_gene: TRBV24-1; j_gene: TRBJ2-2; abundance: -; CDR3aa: CATSDSLNTGELFF; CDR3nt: TGTGCCACCAGTGACAGCCTGAACACCGGGGAGCTGTTTTTT
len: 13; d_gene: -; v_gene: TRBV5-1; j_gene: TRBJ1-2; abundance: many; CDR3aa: CASSADTRDGYTF; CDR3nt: TGCGCCAGCAGCGCCGATACTCGGGATGGCTACACCTTC
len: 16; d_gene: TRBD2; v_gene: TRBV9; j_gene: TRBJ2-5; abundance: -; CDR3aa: CASSEAGGPQGETQYF; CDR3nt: TGTGCCAGCAGCGAAGCGGGAGGGCCGCAGGGGGAGACCCAGTACTTC
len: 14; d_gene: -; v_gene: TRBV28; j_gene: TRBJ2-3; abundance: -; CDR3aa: CASSIQASTDTQYF; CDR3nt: TGTGCCAGCAGTATCCAGGCCAGCACAGATACGCAGTATTTT
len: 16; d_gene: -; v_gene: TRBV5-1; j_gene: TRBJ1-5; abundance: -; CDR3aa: CASSLEGSYSNQPQHF; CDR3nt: TGCGCCAGCAGCTTGGAGGGCAGTTATAGCAATCAGCCCCAGCATTTT
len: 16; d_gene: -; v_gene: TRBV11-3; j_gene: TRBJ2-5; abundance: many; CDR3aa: CASSSPPDAIQETQYF; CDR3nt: TGTGCCAGCAGCTCTCCCCCGGACGCAATCCAAGAGACCCAGTACTTC
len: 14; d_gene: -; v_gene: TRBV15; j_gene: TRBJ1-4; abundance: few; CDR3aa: CATSTRPFNEKLFF; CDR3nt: TGTGCCACCAGCACCAGACCGTTTAATGAAAAACTGTTTTTT
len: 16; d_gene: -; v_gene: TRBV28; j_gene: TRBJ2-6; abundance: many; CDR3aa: CASTFDRTPGANVLTF; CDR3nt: TGTGCCAGCACCTTTGACAGGACTCCTGGGGCCAACGTCCTGACTTTC
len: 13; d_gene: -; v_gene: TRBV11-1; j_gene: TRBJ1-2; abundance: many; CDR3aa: CASSLGQINGYTF; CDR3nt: TGTGCCAGCAGCCTTGGACAGATAAATGGCTACACCTTC
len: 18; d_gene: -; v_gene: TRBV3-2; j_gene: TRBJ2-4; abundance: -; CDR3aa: CASSQPPGQDLAKNIQYF; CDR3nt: TGTGCCAGCAGCCAACCCCCTGGACAGGACTTAGCCAAAAACATTCAGTACTTC
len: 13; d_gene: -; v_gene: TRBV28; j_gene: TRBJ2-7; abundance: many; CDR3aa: CASSSHRIYEQYF; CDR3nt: TGTGCCAGCAGTTCACACAGGATCTACGAGCAGTACTTC